This TCR beta chain appears in the sequencing data of a study of blood T cell repertoires in COVID-19. Study-level background: PBMCs, B-cell-depleted T cells, or T cells provided the cDNA or gDNA that made up the material.

Data came from immunoSEQ multiplex PCR; TCRdb stores just in-frame clones and leaves some out. The sample has 200,000 to 250,000 clones, 84% seen once; the top ten hold around 6.5%. Participants were placed into cohorts based on the clinical history they reported. Sequencing was performed on PBMCs or T cells enriched from blood (not recorded which). The source is a middle-aged woman who had recovered from COVID-19.

The CDR3 reads CASSELKGGDNYGYTF. CDR3 DNA: TGTGCCAGCAGTGAACTTAAAGGAGGAGATAACTATGGCTACACCTTC. The chain uses TRBV6-1 and TRBJ1-2; no definite D call. The CDR3 has 16 residues. Per germline, CDR1 MNHNS and CDR2 SASEGT. Trimming removed 2 bases from V and 1 base from J, with 14 bases in between.